A single sample gave rise to the 32 T cell receptor beta chains below, sequenced in a study of Ad26.COV2.S vaccination and SARS-CoV-2 variants. Treatment: 19 received Ad26.COV2.S at low or high dose, single or two shots; about 5 received placebo; per-sample allocation not given. Each sample was drawn 63 days after the first injection (of vaccine or placebo). Libraries were prepared by immunoSEQ multiplex PCR; TCRdb keeps only in-frame clonotypes and omits some of them. The data contain approximately 360,000 clones, 83% of them singletons. Sequenced material: peripheral blood, taken in a trial of Ad26.COV2.S vaccine versus placebo. These receptors came from a person between 18 and 65 years old who received the Ad26.COV2.S COVID-19 vaccine or a placebo.

V and J are TRBV5-4 and TRBJ1-1; 7 positions agree with TRBD1. In germline, CDR1 is SGHNT, CDR2 YYREEE (reference sequence). There are 15 residues in the CDR3. J was trimmed by 0 bases and V by 4 bases; bases with no gene match: 6. The CDR3 loop reads CASSHRQGVNTEAFF. CDR3 DNA: TGTGCCAGCAGCCATAGACAGGGTGTGAACACTGAAGCTTTCTTT.

This rearrangement joins TRBV20-1 to TRBJ1-1, with D unclear. V lost 7 bases to trimming and J lost 2 bases, with 8 bases between them. Germline assignment: CDR1 DFQATT and CDR2 SNEGSKA (reference sequence). This CDR3 region has 11 residues. The CDR3 DNA reads TGCAGTGGAGGCCGAAACACTGAAGCTTTCTTT. It specifies CSGGRNTEAFF.

CDR3 residues: CASSLGVAGTDTQYF. CDR3 DNA sequence: TGCGCCAGCAGCTTGGGGGTAGCAGGCACAGATACGCAGTATTTT. This chain links TRBV5-1 with TRBJ2-3; D not certain. V lost 0 bases and J 1 base, leaving 9 bases between the germline ends. In germline, CDR1 is SGHRS, CDR2 YFSETQ. This CDR3 has 15 residues.

This chain uses TRBV6-5 with TRBJ1-1; D not certain. The ends were cut back, 6 bases at V and 5 bases at J, with 19 bases in the middle. CDR1 and CDR2 from the germline V gene are MNHEY and SVGAGI. The CDR3 contains 15 residues. The CDR3 here is CASRAENLRRTEAFF. The CDR3 nucleotides are TGTGCCAGCAGGGCCGAGAACCTCCGCCGGACTGAAGCTTTCTTT.

The rearrangement joins TRBV10-1 to TRBJ2-1; D remains unclear. The V end lost 7 bases, the J end lost 8 bases, and 18 bases lay between the germline ends. The germline V gene has CDR1 WNHNN and CDR2 SYGVQD (reference sequence). The CDR3 is 14 amino acids. Written as DNA, the CDR3 is TGCGCCAGCACCCCCCAGGAGACGATCCATGAGCAGTTCTTC. Translated: CASTPQETIHEQFF.

The genes are TRBV27 and TRBJ1-2; tentatively, D is TRBD1 (5 bases). The germline V and J ends were trimmed by 5 bases and 4 bases, with 23 bases remaining between them. The CDR3 consists of 17 residues. Germline CDR1 MNHEY, CDR2 SMNVEV (reference sequence). The chain's CDR3 is CASSPGYRGILGYGYTF. In DNA, the CDR3 is TGTGCCAGCAGTCCAGGGTATCGGGGTATCCTCGGCTATGGCTACACCTTC.

This clone was seen a single time. The V gene is TRBV7-9, the J gene TRBJ2-7; the D is unclear. Germline CDR1 and CDR2: SEHNR and FQNEAQ (reference sequence). This CDR3 comprises 14 residues. Trimming left V 5 bases short and J 1 base short, with 12 bases between. The CDR3 reads CASSRDTWSYEQYF. The CDR3 region has the DNA TGTGCCAGCAGCCGAGATACTTGGTCCTACGAGCAGTACTTC.

The chain is built from TRBV4-1 and TRBJ2-3; 9 positions match TRBD1. The germline gives CDR1 MGHRA, CDR2 YSYEKL. This CDR3 has 16 residues. J lost 2 bases, V lost 0 bases, and 3 bases had no gene match. The CDR3 sequence: CASSQDGTGTTDTQYF. CDR3 DNA sequence: TGCGCCAGCAGCCAAGATGGGACAGGGACCACAGATACGCAGTATTTT.

V gene TRBV11-1 combines with J gene TRBJ2-5, with 10 bases fitting TRBD2. J lost 5 bases, V lost 0 bases, and 6 bases had no gene match. Germline V lookup: CDR1 SGHAT, CDR2 FQDESV (reference sequence). The CDR3 runs 16 residues. CDR3 sequence: CASSLAASGSGETQYF. The CDR3 DNA reads as TGTGCCAGCAGCTTAGCGGCTAGCGGGAGCGGGGAGACCCAGTACTTC.

J is TRBJ1-2 and V is TRBV10-2; 10 bases align to TRBD1. This CDR3 region has 13 residues. The V gene's germline CDR1 is WSHSY and CDR2 SAAADI. The junction had 6 bases not matched to a gene; V was cut back by 10 bases and J by 4 bases. CDR3 nucleotides: TGCGCCACCACCGGGACAGGGGTCTATGGCTACACCTTC. Translating it yields CATTGTGVYGYTF.

This clone was seen only once. J is TRBJ1-6 and V is TRBV7-3; 7 bases map to TRBD1. Germline values: CDR1 SGHTA, CDR2 FQGTGA. The length of the CDR3 is 14 residues. V lost 8 bases and J lost 9; bases outside the gene matches: 10. CDR3 coding DNA: TGTGCCAGCGAGAAAGGGGGACAGATTTCACCCCTCCACTTT. This encodes CASEKGGQISPLHF.

The chain has TRBV12-5 and TRBJ1-1; D unclear. Germline CDR1 is LGHNT and CDR2 is FRNRAP. The CDR3 is made up of 11 amino acids. V was trimmed by 0 bases and J by 12 bases, leaving 8 bases between them. The CDR3 protein is CASGLVAPTFF. The CDR3 nucleotides read TGTGCTAGTGGTTTGGTAGCTCCGACTTTCTTT.

The chain has TRBV29-1 and TRBJ1-1; a weak D match, TRBD1 (6 bases). This CDR3 is built from 12 residues. The ends were cut back, 7 bases at V and 9 bases at J, with 18 bases in the middle. Per the germline V gene, CDR1 is SQVTM and CDR2 is ANQGSEA. The chain's CDR3 is CSASGQGRQAFF. CDR3 bases: TGCAGCGCCTCTGGGCAGGGGAGGCAAGCTTTCTTT.

V and J are TRBV28 and TRBJ2-7, with D possibly being TRBD1 (6 bases). The CDR3 has 12 amino acids. Trimming left V 10 bases short and J 3 bases short, with 13 bases between. The germline V gene encodes CDR1 MDHEN and CDR2 SYDVKM. The CDR3 DNA sequence: TGTGCCACTTCGGACAGATACTACGAGCAGTACTTC. Protein: CATSDRYYEQYF. The full variable domain, with the rest looked up from reference TRBV28 and TRBJ2-7, is DVKVTQSSRYLVKRTGEKVFLECVQDMDHENMFWYRQDPGLGLRLIYFSYDVKMKEKGDIPEGYSVSREKKERFSLILESASTNQTSMYLCATSDRYYEQYFGPGTRLTVT.

This chain uses TRBV3-1 (or the pseudogene TRBV3-2) with TRBJ2-1, with D uncertain. Trimming removed 4 bases from V and 1 base from J, with 14 bases in between. CDR3 size: 16 residues. The germline V gene encodes CDR1 LGHDT and CDR2 YNNKEL (reference sequence). CDR3 bases: TGTGCCAGCAGCCTTAAATTGGGCGGATCCTACAATGAGCAGTTCTTC. Translated, it gives CASSLKLGGSYNEQFF.

This chain connects TRBV5-1 to TRBJ1-6; no reliable D call. CDR3 size: 14 residues. V was shortened by 0 bases and J by 4 bases, with 5 bases between the two germline ends. CDR1 SGHRS and CDR2 YFSETQ come from the germline V gene. Here the CDR3 reads CASSLGPYNSPLHF. As DNA, the CDR3 is TGCGCCAGCAGCTTGGGGCCGTATAATTCACCCCTCCACTTT.

The CDR3 protein is CASSPVGGTGGTEAFF. CDR3 sequence (DNA): TGCGCCAGCAGCCCGGTCGGGGGGACAGGTGGAACTGAAGCTTTCTTT. The V call is TRBV5-1, the J call TRBJ1-1, with 8 bases fitting TRBD1. The CDR3 runs 16 residues. V lost 4 bases and J lost 5; bases outside the gene matches: 13. The germline CDR1 and CDR2 sequences are SGHRS and YFSETQ.

The rearrangement joins TRBV18 to TRBJ2-7; unclear D gene. CDR1 and CDR2 (germline): KGHSH, LQKENI. Trimming shortened V by 3 bases and J by 3 bases, and 15 bases separated the two germline ends. This CDR3 comprises 15 residues. CDR3 residues: CASSPASGTRYEQYF. In DNA form, the CDR3 reads TGTGCCAGCTCACCTGCTTCTGGAACCCGCTACGAGCAGTACTTC.

The V gene is TRBV5-7, the J gene TRBJ2-7; no firm D call. TRBV5-7 is classed as an ORF, of uncertain function. V lost 4 bases and J 2 bases, leaving 4 bases between the germline ends. The CDR3 contains 11 residues. The CDR3 sequence is CASSHTYEQYF. Here the CDR3 DNA reads TGTGCCAGCAGCCATACCTACGAGCAGTACTTC.

V and J are TRBV7-9 and TRBJ2-1; TRBD1 matches at 7 bases. Germline loops: CDR1 SEHNR, CDR2 FQNEAQ (reference sequence). The ends lost 5 bases at V and 5 bases at J; junction bases unmatched: 3. This CDR3 comprises 13 residues. The CDR3 nucleotides read TGTGCCAGCAGCCAGGGACAGCACAATGAGCAGTTCTTC. As protein: CASSQGQHNEQFF.

This clone occurred a few times. The chain recombines TRBV7-2 with TRBJ2-7; 8 bases match TRBD2. The CDR3 is 15 residues long. Germline loops: CDR1 SGHTA, CDR2 FQGNSA. The ends lost 2 bases at V and 3 bases at J; junction bases unmatched: 6. CDR3 coding DNA: TGTGCCAGCAGCTTATCCGGGGGGGCCGTCTACGAGCAGTACTTC. The encoded protein is CASSLSGGAVYEQYF.

This rearrangement joins TRBV25-1 to TRBJ1-4; 9 bases match TRBD1. The J segment lost 7 bases and the V segment lost 6 bases, leaving 6 bases of the junction unmatched. The CDR3 is made up of 14 amino acids. Germline V gene lookup returns CDR1 MGHDK and CDR2 SYGVNS. Here the CDR3 reads CASSAGTGREKLFF. CDR3 nucleotides: TGTGCCAGCAGCGCCGGGACAGGGCGTGAAAAACTGTTTTTT.

The chain is built from TRBV3-1 (or the pseudogene TRBV3-2) and TRBJ2-5; 7 bases agree with TRBD1. The CDR3 runs to 16 residues. The ends lost 1 base at V and 5 bases at J; junction bases unmatched: 10. From germline, CDR1 is LGHDT and CDR2 YNNKEL (reference sequence). CDR3 sequence reads: CASSQVVGGVGETQYF. The CDR3 nucleotides read TGTGCCAGCAGCCAAGTCGTAGGGGGCGTTGGGGAGACCCAGTACTTC.

V gene TRBV12-3 or TRBV12-4 combines with J gene TRBJ1-2; tentative D call: TRBD1 (6 bases). V lost 10 bases and J 8 bases, leaving 17 bases between the germline ends. The length of the CDR3 is 12 residues. CDR3 residues: CATRAGARGYTF. In DNA form, the CDR3 reads TGTGCCACCCGGGCAGGGGCGAGAGGCTACACCTTC.

The chain employs TRBV4-2 and TRBJ2-2, with 8 positions matching TRBD2. Germline CDR1 is LGHNA and CDR2 is YNFKEQ. V lost 0 bases and J lost 5; bases outside the gene matches: 8. CDR3 length equals 17 residues. CDR3 coding DNA: TGTGCCAGCAGCCAAGATTGGCAGCGGGGGTCAACCGGGGAGCTGTTTTTT. Protein: CASSQDWQRGSTGELFF.

V usage is TRBV5-1 and J usage is TRBJ2-7, with D hard to call. Deletions cut 0 bases from V and 2 bases from J, with 6 bases between. This CDR3 comprises 13 residues. Per germline, CDR1 SGHRS and CDR2 YFSETQ. The CDR3 DNA is TGCGCCAGCAGCTTGGGTGGGACCTACGAGCAGTACTTC. This gives the protein CASSLGGTYEQYF.

V is TRBV6-5 and J is TRBJ1-4; 7 bases are shared with TRBD1. CDR3 size: 15 residues. Germline trimming cut 5 bases from V and 4 bases from J; bases unmatched to any gene: 7. Germline loops: CDR1 MNHEY, CDR2 SVGAGI. The CDR3 DNA sequence: TGTGCCAGCAGTCCAGATGACAGGGTTAATGAAAAACTGTTTTTT. Amino acids: CASSPDDRVNEKLFF.

The chain combines TRBV18 with TRBJ1-2; 9 bases align to TRBD1. After removal of 6 bases from V and 3 bases from J, the junction contained 5 bases not matched to a gene. The germline CDR1 and CDR2 sequences are KGHSH and LQKENI. The CDR3 consists of 14 residues. CDR3 DNA: TGTGCCAGCTCCCGGGACAGGGAAGACTATGGCTACACCTTC. The encoded protein is CASSRDREDYGYTF.

The rearrangement uses TRBV6-5 and TRBJ2-7, with 7 bases identical to TRBD1. V was clipped by 4 bases and J by 1 base; unmatched bases: 1. The CDR3 spans 13 residues. CDR1 and CDR2 (germline): MNHEY, SVGAGI. CDR3 residues: CASSLGQSYEQYF. CDR3 DNA: TGTGCCAGCAGTTTGGGACAGTCCTACGAGCAGTACTTC.

The gene calls are TRBV7-2 and TRBJ1-5; unclear D gene. The length of the CDR3 is 13 residues. CDR1 is SGHTA and CDR2 is FQGNSA in the germline V gene. V shed 7 bases and J shed 7 bases, with 14 bases lying between them. This CDR3 reads CASTRVVSQPQHF. The CDR3 DNA reads TGTGCCAGCACTCGGGTGGTTTCCCAGCCCCAGCATTTT.

V gene TRBV5-1 combines with J gene TRBJ1-1; D unclear. CDR3 length equals 14 residues. Trimming stripped 6 bases from V and 8 bases from J, with 20 bases between. Per germline, CDR1 SGHRS and CDR2 YFSETQ. CDR3 amino acids: CASTQLGTAEEAFF. In DNA, the CDR3 is TGCGCCAGCACCCAATTAGGTACAGCTGAGGAAGCTTTCTTT.

This clone was observed once. This chain connects TRBV6-5 to TRBJ2-3; no reliable D call. Germline CDR1 MNHEY, CDR2 SVGAGI. V was pared by 7 bases and J by 4 bases, with 9 bases between. The CDR3 covers 12 residues. The CDR3 is CASTPQSDTQYF. The CDR3 region has the DNA TGTGCCAGCACTCCTCAATCAGATACGCAGTATTTT.